This T cell receptor beta chain was recovered during a study of T cells after yellow fever vaccination. Findings and limits, study-wide: Most clones from primary vaccination resurfaced after the booster (around 97% CD4, over 85% CD8). Among all clonotypes, a small share was observed in both CD4 and CD8 compartments.

To note about this clonotype: Its antigen is unidentified.

The study made its TCR cDNA through 5'RACE template switching. That step introduced a universal primer site along with UMIs. TCRdb reprocessed the 5' RACE reads via MiXCR and lists one record per CDR3 protein. The data hold 85,000 to 100,000 distinct CDR3 sequences, with roughly 5.8% observed a single time. The V end lost 1 base, the J end lost 4 bases, and 10 bases lay between the germline ends. CDR1 and CDR2 from the germline V gene are SEHNR and FQNEAQ (reference sequence). This CDR3 has 14 amino acids. This sequence originates from a young man who received the YFV17D yellow fever vaccine. V gene TRBV7-9 combines with J gene TRBJ1-2, with D unclear. Material: CD8+ T cells sorted from PBMCs, obtained 10 days after the yellow fever booster vaccination. In nucleotides, the CDR3 is TGTGCCAGCAGCTTAGACGGAGCTCCCTATGGCTACACCTTC. This translates into CASSLDGAPYGYTF.